This T cell receptor (beta chain) was documented in a study of blood T cell repertoires in COVID-19. About the research overall: Sites across the United States, Italy and Spain contributed samples from acute and convalescent COVID-19. PBMCs, B-cell-depleted T cells, or T cells were the source of the cDNA or gDNA that made up the material.

Per the authors' pipeline: By means of reference gene primer amplification, nucleated cell counts were estimated. Clones were read by immunoSEQ multiplex PCR, and TCRdb kept only the in-frame ones, dropping some. The V and J calls and clone size come from that table; D and trimming were worked out from the DNA. The profile shows 120,000 or so clones, over 75% of them singletons. V dropped 5 bases and J dropped 4; count of bases not matched to a gene: 4. The CDR3 sequence is 13 residues long. The germline V gene has CDR1 LNHDA and CDR2 SQIVND (reference sequence). Note on this clone: The same CDR3 also results from other DNA sequences found in this sample.

The TCR originated in a man between 50 and 59 years old with acute or convalescent COVID-19. Sequenced material: peripheral blood. The V and J genes are TRBV19 and TRBJ1-1; 7 nucleotides align to TRBD1. CDR3 in amino acids: CASSANRGTEAFF. CDR3 coding DNA: TGTGCCAGTAGTGCAAACAGGGGCACTGAAGCTTTCTTT. Full variable domain (remainder filled in from reference TRBV19 and TRBJ1-1): DGGITQSPKYLFRKEGQNVTLSCEQNLNHDAMYWYRQDPGQGLRLIYYSQIVNDFQKGDIAEGYSVSREKKESFPLTVTSAQKNPTAFYLCASSANRGTEAFFGQGTRLTVV.